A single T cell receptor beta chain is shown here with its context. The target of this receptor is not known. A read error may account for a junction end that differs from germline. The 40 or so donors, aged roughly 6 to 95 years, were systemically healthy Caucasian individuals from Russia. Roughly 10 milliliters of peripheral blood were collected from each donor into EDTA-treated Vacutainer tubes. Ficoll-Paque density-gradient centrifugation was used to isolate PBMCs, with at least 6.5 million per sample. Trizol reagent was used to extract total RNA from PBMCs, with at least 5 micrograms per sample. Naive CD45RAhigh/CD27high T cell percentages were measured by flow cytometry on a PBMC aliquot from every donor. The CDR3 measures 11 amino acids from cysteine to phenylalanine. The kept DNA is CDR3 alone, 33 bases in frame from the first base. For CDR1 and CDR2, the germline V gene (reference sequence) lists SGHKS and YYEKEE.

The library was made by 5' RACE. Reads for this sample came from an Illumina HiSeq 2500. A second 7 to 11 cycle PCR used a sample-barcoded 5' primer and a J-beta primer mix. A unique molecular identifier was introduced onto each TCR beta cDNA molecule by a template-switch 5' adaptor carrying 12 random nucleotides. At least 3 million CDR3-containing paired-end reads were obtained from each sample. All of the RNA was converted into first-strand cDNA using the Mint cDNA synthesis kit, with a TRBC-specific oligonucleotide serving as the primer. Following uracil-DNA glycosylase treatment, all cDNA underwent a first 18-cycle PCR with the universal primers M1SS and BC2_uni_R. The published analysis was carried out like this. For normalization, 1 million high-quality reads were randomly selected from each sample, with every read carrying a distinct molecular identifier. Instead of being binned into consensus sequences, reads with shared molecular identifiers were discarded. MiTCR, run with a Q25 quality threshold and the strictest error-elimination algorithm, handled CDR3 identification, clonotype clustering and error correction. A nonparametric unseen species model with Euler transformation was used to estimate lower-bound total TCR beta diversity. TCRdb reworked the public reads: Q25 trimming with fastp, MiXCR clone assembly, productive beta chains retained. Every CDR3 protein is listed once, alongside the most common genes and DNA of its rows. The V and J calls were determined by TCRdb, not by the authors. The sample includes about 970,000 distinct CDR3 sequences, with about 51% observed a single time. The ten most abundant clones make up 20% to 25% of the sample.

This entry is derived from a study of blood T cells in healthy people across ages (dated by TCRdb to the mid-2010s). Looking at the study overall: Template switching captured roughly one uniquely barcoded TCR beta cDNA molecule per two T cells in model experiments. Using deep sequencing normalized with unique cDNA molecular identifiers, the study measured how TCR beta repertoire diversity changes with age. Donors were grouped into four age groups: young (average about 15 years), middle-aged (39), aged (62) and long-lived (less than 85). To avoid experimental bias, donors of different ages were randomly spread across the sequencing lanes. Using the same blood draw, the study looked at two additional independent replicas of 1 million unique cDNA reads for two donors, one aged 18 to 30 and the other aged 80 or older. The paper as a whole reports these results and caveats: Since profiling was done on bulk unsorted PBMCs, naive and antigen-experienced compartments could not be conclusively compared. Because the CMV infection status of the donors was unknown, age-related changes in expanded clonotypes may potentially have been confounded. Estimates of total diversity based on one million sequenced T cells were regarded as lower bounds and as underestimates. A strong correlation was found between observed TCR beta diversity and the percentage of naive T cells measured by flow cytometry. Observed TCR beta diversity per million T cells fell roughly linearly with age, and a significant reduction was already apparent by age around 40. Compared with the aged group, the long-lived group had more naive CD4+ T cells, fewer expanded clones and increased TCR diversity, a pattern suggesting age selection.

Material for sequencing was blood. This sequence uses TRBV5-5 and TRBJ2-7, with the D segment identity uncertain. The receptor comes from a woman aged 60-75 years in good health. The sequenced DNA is TGTGCCGGCAGCCCCGGACCAGAGCAGTACTTC. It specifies CAGSPGPEQYF. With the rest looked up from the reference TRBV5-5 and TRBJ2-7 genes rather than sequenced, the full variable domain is DAGVTQSPTHLIKTRGQQVTLRCSPISGHKSVSWYQQVLGQGPQFIFQYYEKEERGRGNFPDRFSARQFPNYSSELNVNALLLGDSALYLCAGSPGPEQYFGPGTRLTVT.